The rows below give T cell receptor beta chains drawn from one sample of a study of radiation and T cells in renal cell carcinoma. Only in-frame clones appear in the TCRdb table, and some are missing; sequencing was by immunoSEQ multiplex PCR. The sample has over 120,000 clones; around nine tenths are singletons. The sequenced sample was blood, obtained from a patient whose treatment included radiotherapy and nephrectomy. Source of these receptors: a woman in her fifties or sixties with renal cell carcinoma. The CDR3 runs from the conserved cysteine through the conserved F or W. The D gene is left open where the match is weak. Size values are once, few and many counts, or a class for expanded clones, and some rows have none.

size: once
J: TRBJ2-6
D: TRBD1
V: TRBV5-4
DNA: TGTGCCAGCAGCGCCCGGGACAGGGAGGTCTGGGCCAACGTCCTGACTTTC
CDR3: CASSARDREVWANVLTF

size: once
J: TRBJ2-7
D: NA
V: TRBV28
DNA: TGTGCCAGCAGTTTCGTCTCGGGAGCAGCCTACGAGCAGTACTTC
CDR3: CASSFVSGAAYEQYF

size: NA
J: TRBJ2-7
D: NA
V: TRBV2
DNA: TGTGCCAGCAGTCTATTACAGGTCTACGAGCAGTACTTC
CDR3: CASSLLQVYEQYF

size: few
J: TRBJ2-1
D: NA
V: TRBV5-8
DNA: TGTGCCAGCAGCTTAAGCAATGAGCAGTTCTTC
CDR3: CASSLSNEQFF

size: NA
J: TRBJ1-1
D: NA
V: TRBV19
DNA: TGTGCCAGCACGACAGGTTTGAACACTGAAGCTTTCTTT
CDR3: CASTTGLNTEAFF

size: NA
J: TRBJ2-1
D: NA
V: TRBV7-2
DNA: TGTGCCAGCAGCGCCCTCCCGGAGCAGTTCTTC
CDR3: CASSALPEQFF

size: once
J: TRBJ1-2
D: NA
V: TRBV11-2
DNA: TGTGCCAGCAGCTTTGGGGAGGGCCACGATGGCTACACCTTC
CDR3: CASSFGEGHDGYTF

size: NA
J: TRBJ2-7
D: TRBD1
V: TRBV11-3
DNA: TGTGCCAGCAGCTCCGAGGACAGGCACGAGCAGTACTTC
CDR3: CASSSEDRHEQYF

size: NA
J: TRBJ1-2
D: TRBD1
V: TRBV19
DNA: TGTGCCAGTAGTATAGCCGGGACAGGTAACTATGGCTACACCTTC
CDR3: CASSIAGTGNYGYTF

size: NA
J: TRBJ1-5
D: TRBD1
V: TRBV6-5
DNA: TGTGCAGGGCAGGGGGGCAATCAGCCCCAGCATTTT
CDR3: CAGQGGNQPQHF

size: NA
J: TRBJ2-5
D: NA
V: TRBV30
DNA: TGTGCCCGAATCTCGGGGGTGGGGGAGCAGTACTTC
CDR3: CARISGVGEQYF

size: NA
J: TRBJ2-3
D: NA
V: TRBV7-2
DNA: TGTGCCAGCAGTCCCGGCGGAGGGGGATTTGGGGGTGCTACGCAGTATTTT
CDR3: CASSPGGGGFGGATQYF

size: NA
J: TRBJ1-1
D: NA
V: TRBV5-4
DNA: TGTGCCAGCAGCAGGGAACCTGAAGCTTTCTTT
CDR3: CASSREPEAFF

size: NA
J: TRBJ2-5
D: NA
V: TRBV2
DNA: TGTGCCAGCAGTGCTGCTCAATTAGGATGGGGCAACCAAGAGACCCAGTACTTC
CDR3: CASSAAQLGWGNQETQYF

size: NA
J: TRBJ2-4
D: TRBD2
V: TRBV6-1
DNA: TGTGCCAGCAGGGGACTAGCCGGAAACATTCAGTACTTC
CDR3: CASRGLAGNIQYF

size: NA
J: TRBJ2-7
D: NA
V: TRBV5-8
DNA: TGTGCCAGCAGCTTGGTCCTGATGGGGGGCGAGCAGTACTTC
CDR3: CASSLVLMGGEQYF

size: NA
J: TRBJ2-5
D: NA
V: TRBV9
DNA: TGTGCCAGCAGCGGAGGGGGCCAAGAGACCCAGTACTTC
CDR3: CASSGGGQETQYF

size: NA
J: TRBJ1-4
D: TRBD1
V: TRBV7-2
DNA: TGTGCCAGCAGCTCACCGCCGGGACAGGGTAATGAAAAACTGTTTTTT
CDR3: CASSSPPGQGNEKLFF

size: NA
J: TRBJ1-2
D: NA
V: TRBV19
DNA: TGTGCCAGTAGTATAATCGGGGACGGCTACACCTTC
CDR3: CASSIIGDGYTF

size: NA
J: TRBJ2-7
D: NA
V: TRBV5-4
DNA: TGTGCCAGCAGCCAAGATCCGCGGGACGGTGAGCAGTACTTC
CDR3: CASSQDPRDGEQYF

size: NA
J: TRBJ2-3
D: NA
V: TRBV5-6
DNA: TGTGCCAGCAGTCTAGACGGTGGGGGCACAGATACGCAGTATTTT
CDR3: CASSLDGGGTDTQYF

size: NA
J: TRBJ2-3
D: TRBD2
V: TRBV28
DNA: TGTGCCAGCAGTTCTCAGCGGGGGGCCACAGATACGCAGTATTTT
CDR3: CASSSQRGATDTQYF

size: NA
J: TRBJ1-4
D: NA
V: TRBV5-1
DNA: TGCGCCAGCAGCTTGAGGAGTGCAACTAATGAAAAACTGTTTTTT
CDR3: CASSLRSATNEKLFF

size: NA
J: TRBJ1-2
D: TRBD1
V: TRBV5-4
DNA: TGTGCCAGCAGCTTGGGAGGCCCGGGACAGGCCGACTATGGCTACACCTTC
CDR3: CASSLGGPGQADYGYTF

size: few
J: TRBJ2-6
D: NA
V: TRBV6-5
DNA: TGTGCCAGCAGTTACGGACAGCTCTCTGGGGCCAACGTCCTGACTTTC
CDR3: CASSYGQLSGANVLTF

size: NA
J: TRBJ1-5
D: NA
V: TRBV27
DNA: TGTGCCAGCAGTTTGGACTTTAATCAGCCCCAGCATTTT
CDR3: CASSLDFNQPQHF

size: NA
J: TRBJ1-2
D: NA
V: TRBV29-1
DNA: TGCAGCGTTGAAGAATGGCCAGTTAACTATGGCTACACCTTC
CDR3: CSVEEWPVNYGYTF

size: NA
J: TRBJ2-7
D: NA
V: TRBV9
DNA: TGTGCCAGCAGCGTAGGAGGCGCTAGCTCGGTTTACGAGCAGTACTTC
CDR3: CASSVGGASSVYEQYF

size: NA
J: TRBJ1-1
D: NA
V: TRBV28
DNA: TGTGCCACCGCACTATCGAACACTGAAGCTTTCTTT
CDR3: CATALSNTEAFF

size: NA
J: TRBJ1-5
D: NA
V: TRBV12-5
DNA: TGTGCTAGTGGTTTGGTACCGGGTCAGCCCCAGCATTTT
CDR3: CASGLVPGQPQHF

size: NA
J: TRBJ1-1
D: TRBD1
V: TRBV6-1
DNA: TGTGCCAGCAGTGGACGGACAGGGAAAGAAGCTGAAGCTTTCTTT
CDR3: CASSGRTGKEAEAFF

size: many
J: TRBJ2-1
D: NA
V: TRBV29-1
DNA: TGCAGCGTTGACAGGGGCAATGAGCAGTTCTTC
CDR3: CSVDRGNEQFF

size: NA
J: TRBJ2-1
D: NA
V: TRBV9
DNA: TGTGCCAGCAGCGTAGATCAGCGGGCTAACAATGAGCAGTTCTTC
CDR3: CASSVDQRANNEQFF